Below, 3 T cell receptor beta chains from the same sample are listed, as sequenced in a study of shared clonotypes between healthy human individuals. Generated by immunoSEQ multiplex PCR, the TCRdb table keeps only in-frame clones and is missing some. The repertoire holds about 710,000 clones, with roughly 73% as singletons. The specimen sequenced was memory CD4+ T cells sorted from blood. Subset: CD45RA-negative fraction. Receptor source: a woman aged 25 to 45 in good health.

V gene TRBV27 combines with J gene TRBJ1-1; D may be TRBD1 (5 bases). V lost 2 bases, J lost 5 bases, and 12 bases lay in between. The CDR3 contains 14 residues. Germline lookup yields CDR1 MNHEY and CDR2 SMNVEV (reference sequence). The CDR3 loop is CASSLQGRVTEAFF. The CDR3 DNA reads as TGTGCCAGCAGTTTACAGGGAAGGGTTACTGAAGCTTTCTTT.

The V call is TRBV19, the J call TRBJ2-7; 7 nucleotides agree with TRBD2. V shed 5 bases and J 0 bases; nucleotides not matched to a gene: 4. CDR1 and CDR2 (germline): LNHDA, SQIVND (reference sequence). This CDR3 has 14 amino acids. The CDR3 region is CASSAGTTSYEQYF. The CDR3 region has the DNA TGTGCCAGTAGTGCTGGGACTACCTCCTACGAGCAGTACTTC.

In this sample, this clone turned up once. The chain couples TRBV12-5 to TRBJ2-3; 8 bases align to TRBD2. Trimming at V came to 6 bases and at J to 6 bases, leaving 8 bases not matched to a gene. Germline loops: CDR1 LGHNT, CDR2 FRNRAP. The CDR3 extends over 14 amino acids. The CDR3 DNA reads as TGTGCTAGTGGCCCCGGACTAGCCGGGGATACGCAGTATTTT. The encoded protein is CASGPGLAGDTQYF.